Listed below are T cell receptor beta chains from one sample, sequenced in a study of T-cell reconstitution after alpha-beta-depleted transplantation in children. TCRdb re-called the PCR reads with MiXCR, one entry per CDR3 protein. The profile shows around 380,000 distinct CDR3 sequences, roughly a tenth of them singletons. Specimen: PBMCs from the stem cell graft donor, collected from the stem cell graft. Receptors originate from a human donor who donated a stem cell graft to a child with acute myeloid leukemia. Both conserved end residues are part of each CDR3. A D gene is named only where the DNA matches it firmly. Only part of the rows carry a size: once, few, many, or a class if the clone is expanded.

abundance | j_gene | d_gene | v_gene | CDR3aa
few | TRBJ2-7 | TRBD1 | TRBV6-2/TRBV6-3 | CASRDRDEQYF
few | TRBJ2-7 | NA | TRBV3-1 | CASSSEISYEQYF
NA | TRBJ2-3 | NA | TRBV20-1 | CSAWRGATDTQYF
few | TRBJ2-2 | TRBD2 | TRBV5-1 | CASSRLGLAGINTGELFF
few | TRBJ2-3 | TRBD1 | TRBV7-9 | CASQRDRDADTQYF
few | TRBJ2-7 | NA | TRBV20-1 | CSARAWTSDEQYF
NA | TRBJ2-5 | NA | TRBV7-8 | CASSLGGPQTQYF
few | TRBJ2-7 | NA | TRBV21-1 | CASSKAPRVAELDEQYF
few | TRBJ2-5 | NA | TRBV7-9 | CASSLVQGPWETQYF
NA | TRBJ1-5 | TRBD1 | TRBV4-1 | CASGHPGQALNQPQHF
few | TRBJ2-5 | NA | TRBV5-1 | CASSLGDRETQYF
many | TRBJ1-3 | NA | TRBV10-3 | CAISPSSGNTIYF
NA | TRBJ1-2 | TRBD1 | TRBV6-1 | CASSERGTDSYGYTF
NA | TRBJ2-1 | NA | TRBV7-8 | CASSSTGSLLPDNEQFF
NA | TRBJ1-2 | NA | TRBV5-1 | CASSLVSSSYGYTF
NA | TRBJ2-5 | NA | TRBV5-5 | CASRQRPGLKETQYF
NA | TRBJ2-1 | TRBD2 | TRBV25-1 | CASSLRTSGPEQFF
NA | TRBJ2-1 | TRBD2 | TRBV20-1 | CSARWREAYNEQFF
NA | TRBJ1-2 | NA | TRBV20-1 | CSAVPGGYGYTF
few | TRBJ2-3 | NA | TRBV20-1 | CSASYKGSSNQTDTQYF
NA | TRBJ2-5 | TRBD2 | TRBV6-1 | CASQGLPQETQYF
few | TRBJ2-2 | TRBD2 | TRBV20-1 | CSASVPIAGDTGELFF
many | TRBJ2-7 | TRBD2 | TRBV5-1 | CASSRGTSGAYEQYF
many | TRBJ2-5 | NA | TRBV20-1 | CSARGNWRETQYF
few | TRBJ2-1 | TRBD2 | TRBV4-3 | CASSQGPSGDYNEQFF
NA | TRBJ2-5 | TRBD2 | TRBV30 | CAWAGGGETQYF
NA | TRBJ2-5 | NA | TRBV20-1 | CSASGLGNQETQYF
few | TRBJ1-2 | NA | TRBV5-5 | CASSLQGRGYTF